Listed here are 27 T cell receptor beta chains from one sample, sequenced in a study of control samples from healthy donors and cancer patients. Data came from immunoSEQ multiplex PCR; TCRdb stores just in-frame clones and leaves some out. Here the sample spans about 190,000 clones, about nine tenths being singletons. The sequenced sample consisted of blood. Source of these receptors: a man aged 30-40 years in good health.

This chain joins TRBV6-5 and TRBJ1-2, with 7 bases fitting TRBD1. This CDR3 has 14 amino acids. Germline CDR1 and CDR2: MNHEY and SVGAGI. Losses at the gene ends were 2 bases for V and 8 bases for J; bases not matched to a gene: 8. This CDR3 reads CASSYGGTEFGYTF. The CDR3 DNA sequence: TGTGCCAGCAGTTACGGAGGGACAGAGTTCGGCTACACCTTC.

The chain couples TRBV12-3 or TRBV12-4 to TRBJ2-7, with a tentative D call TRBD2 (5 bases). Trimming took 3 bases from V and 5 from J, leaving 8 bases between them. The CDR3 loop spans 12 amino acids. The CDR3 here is CASSFRRHEQYF. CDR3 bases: TGTGCCAGCAGTTTCAGGAGGCACGAGCAGTACTTC.

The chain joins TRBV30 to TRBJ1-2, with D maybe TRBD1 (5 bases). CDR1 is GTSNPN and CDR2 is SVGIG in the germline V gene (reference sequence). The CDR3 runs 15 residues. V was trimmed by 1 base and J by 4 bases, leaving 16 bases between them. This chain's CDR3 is CAWSGEGSASYGYTF. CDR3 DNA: TGTGCCTGGAGTGGTGAGGGGAGTGCTTCCTATGGCTACACCTTC. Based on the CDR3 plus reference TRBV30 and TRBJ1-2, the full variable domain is SQTIHQWPATLVQPVGSPLSLECTVEGTSNPNLYWYRQAAGRGLQLLFYSVGIGQISSEVPQNLSASRPQDRQFILSSKKLLLSDSGFYLCAWSGEGSASYGYTFGSGTRLTVV.

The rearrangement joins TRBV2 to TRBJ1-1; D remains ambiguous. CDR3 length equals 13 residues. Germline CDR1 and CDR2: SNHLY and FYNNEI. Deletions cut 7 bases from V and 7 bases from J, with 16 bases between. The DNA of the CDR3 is TGTGCCAGCACCGGAACAGAGGTGAGTGAAGCTTTCTTT. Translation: CASTGTEVSEAFF.

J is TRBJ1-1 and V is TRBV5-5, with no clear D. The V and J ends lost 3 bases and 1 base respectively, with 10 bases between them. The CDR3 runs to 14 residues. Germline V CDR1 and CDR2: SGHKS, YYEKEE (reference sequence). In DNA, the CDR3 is TGTGCCAGCAGCTCCCGGGTTACGAACACTGAAGCTTTCTTT. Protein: CASSSRVTNTEAFF. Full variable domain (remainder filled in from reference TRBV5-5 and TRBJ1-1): DAGVTQSPTHLIKTRGQQVTLRCSPISGHKSVSWYQQVLGQGPQFIFQYYEKEERGRGNFPDRFSARQFPNYSSELNVNALLLGDSALYLCASSSRVTNTEAFFGQGTRLTVV.

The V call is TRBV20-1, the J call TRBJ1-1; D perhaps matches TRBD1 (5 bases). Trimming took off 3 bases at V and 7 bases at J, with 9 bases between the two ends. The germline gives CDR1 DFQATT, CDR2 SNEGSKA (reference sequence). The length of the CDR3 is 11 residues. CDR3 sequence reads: CSASGGDEAFF. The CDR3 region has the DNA TGCAGTGCTAGTGGGGGGGATGAAGCTTTCTTT.

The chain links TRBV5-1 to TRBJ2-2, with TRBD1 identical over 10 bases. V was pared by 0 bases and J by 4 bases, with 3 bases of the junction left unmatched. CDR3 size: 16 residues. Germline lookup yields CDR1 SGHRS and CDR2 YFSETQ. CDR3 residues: CASSLGQGAGTGELFF. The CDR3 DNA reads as TGCGCCAGCAGCTTGGGACAGGGGGCAGGCACCGGGGAGCTGTTTTTT.

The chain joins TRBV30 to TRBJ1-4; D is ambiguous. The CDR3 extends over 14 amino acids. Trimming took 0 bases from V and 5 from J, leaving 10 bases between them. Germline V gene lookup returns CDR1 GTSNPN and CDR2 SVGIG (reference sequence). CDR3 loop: CAWSVGQQNEKLFF. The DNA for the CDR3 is TGTGCCTGGAGTGTAGGCCAGCAAAATGAAAAACTGTTTTTT.

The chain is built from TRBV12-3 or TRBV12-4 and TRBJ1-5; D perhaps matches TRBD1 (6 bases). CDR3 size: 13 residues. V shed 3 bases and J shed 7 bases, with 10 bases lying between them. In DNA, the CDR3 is TGTGCCAGCAGTTTTGGGGGGCGGCAGCCCCAGCATTTT. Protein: CASSFGGRQPQHF.

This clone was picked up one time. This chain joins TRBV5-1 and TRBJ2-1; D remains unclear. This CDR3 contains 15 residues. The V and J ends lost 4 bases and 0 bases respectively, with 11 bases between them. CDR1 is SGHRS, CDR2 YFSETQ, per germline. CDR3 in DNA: TGCGCCAGCAGCCCGGGCCCCAGCTCCTACAATGAGCAGTTCTTC. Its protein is CASSPGPSSYNEQFF.

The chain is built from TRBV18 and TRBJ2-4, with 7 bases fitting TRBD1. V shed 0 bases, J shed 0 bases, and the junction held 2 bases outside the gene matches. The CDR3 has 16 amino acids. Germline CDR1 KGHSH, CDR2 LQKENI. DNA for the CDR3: TGTGCCAGCTCACCACCCCGGGACAGAGCCAAAAACATTCAGTACTTC. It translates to CASSPPRDRAKNIQYF.

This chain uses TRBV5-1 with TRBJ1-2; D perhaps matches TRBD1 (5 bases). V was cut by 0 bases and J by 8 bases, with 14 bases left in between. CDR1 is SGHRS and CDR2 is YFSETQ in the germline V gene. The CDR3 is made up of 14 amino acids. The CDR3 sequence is CASSLEDTRRGYTF. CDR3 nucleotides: TGCGCCAGCAGCTTGGAGGACACAAGGAGGGGCTACACCTTC.

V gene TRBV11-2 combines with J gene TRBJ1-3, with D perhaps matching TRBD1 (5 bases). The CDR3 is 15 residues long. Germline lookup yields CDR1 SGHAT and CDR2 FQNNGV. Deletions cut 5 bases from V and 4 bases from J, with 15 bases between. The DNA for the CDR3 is TGTGCCAGCAGCGCGCCGGGTCCAGGGGGAAACACCATATATTTT. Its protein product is CASSAPGPGGNTIYF.

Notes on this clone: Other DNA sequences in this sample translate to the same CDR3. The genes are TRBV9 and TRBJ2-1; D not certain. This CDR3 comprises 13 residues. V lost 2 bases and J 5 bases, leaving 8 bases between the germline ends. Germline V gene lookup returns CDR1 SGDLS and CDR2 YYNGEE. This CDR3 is CASSVGLDNEQFF. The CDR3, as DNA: TGTGCCAGCAGCGTTGGTTTGGACAATGAGCAGTTCTTC.

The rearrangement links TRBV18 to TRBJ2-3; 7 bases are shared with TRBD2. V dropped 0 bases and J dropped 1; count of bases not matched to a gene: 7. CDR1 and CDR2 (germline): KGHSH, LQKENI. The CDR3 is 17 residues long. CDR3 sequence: CASSPPGGESRTDTQYF. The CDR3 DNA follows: TGTGCCAGCTCACCACCGGGGGGGGAGTCCCGCACAGATACGCAGTATTTT. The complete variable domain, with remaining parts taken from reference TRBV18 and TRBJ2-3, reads NAGVMQNPRHLVRRRGQEARLRCSPMKGHSHVYWYRQLPEEGLKFMVYLQKENIIDESGMPKERFSAEFPKEGPSILRIQQVVRGDSAAYFCASSPPGGESRTDTQYFGPGTRLTVL.

The CDR3 here is CASRGSGGSDTQYF. The CDR3 bases are TGTGCCAGCAGGGGTAGCGGGGGGTCAGATACGCAGTATTTT. The V call is TRBV28, the J call TRBJ2-3; 10 bases match TRBD2. Trimming cost V 6 bases and J 4 bases; bases outside gene matches: 4. Germline loops: CDR1 MDHEN, CDR2 SYDVKM. This CDR3 is 14 amino acids long.

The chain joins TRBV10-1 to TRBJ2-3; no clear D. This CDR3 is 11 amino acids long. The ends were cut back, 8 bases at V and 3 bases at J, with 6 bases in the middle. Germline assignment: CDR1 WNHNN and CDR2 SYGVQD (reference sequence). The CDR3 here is CASGSTDTQYF. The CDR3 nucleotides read TGCGCCAGCGGTTCAACAGATACGCAGTATTTT.

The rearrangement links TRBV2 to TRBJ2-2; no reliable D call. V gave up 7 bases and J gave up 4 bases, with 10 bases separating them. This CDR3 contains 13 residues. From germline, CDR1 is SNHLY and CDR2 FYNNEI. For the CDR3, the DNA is TGTGCCAGCACGAGCAATCCCACCGGGGAGCTGTTTTTT. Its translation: CASTSNPTGELFF.

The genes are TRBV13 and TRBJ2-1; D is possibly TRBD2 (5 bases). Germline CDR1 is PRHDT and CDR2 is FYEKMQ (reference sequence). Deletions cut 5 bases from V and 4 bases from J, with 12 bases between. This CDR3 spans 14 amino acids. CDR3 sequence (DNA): TGTGCCAGCAGCCCCCTGGGAGTATACAATGAGCAGTTCTTC. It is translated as CASSPLGVYNEQFF.

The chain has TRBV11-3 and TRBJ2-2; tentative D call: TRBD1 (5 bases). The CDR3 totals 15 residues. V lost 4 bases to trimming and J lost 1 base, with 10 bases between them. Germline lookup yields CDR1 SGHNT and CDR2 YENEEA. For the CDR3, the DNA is TGTGCCAGCAGCTCCGCCGGACAGAACACCGGGGAGCTGTTTTTT. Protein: CASSSAGQNTGELFF.

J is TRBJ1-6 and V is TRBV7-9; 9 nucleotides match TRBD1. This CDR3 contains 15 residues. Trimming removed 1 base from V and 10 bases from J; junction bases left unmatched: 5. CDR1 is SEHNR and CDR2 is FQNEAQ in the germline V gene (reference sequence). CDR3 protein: CASSLVGTGRSPLHF. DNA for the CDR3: TGTGCCAGCAGCTTAGTTGGGACAGGGCGATCACCCCTCCACTTT.

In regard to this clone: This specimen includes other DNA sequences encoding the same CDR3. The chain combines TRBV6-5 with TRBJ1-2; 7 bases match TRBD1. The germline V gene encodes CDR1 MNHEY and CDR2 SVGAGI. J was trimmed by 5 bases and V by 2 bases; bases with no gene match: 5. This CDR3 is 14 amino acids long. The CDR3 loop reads CASSYGQGGYGYTF. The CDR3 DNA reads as TGTGCCAGCAGTTACGGGCAGGGGGGTTATGGCTACACCTTC.

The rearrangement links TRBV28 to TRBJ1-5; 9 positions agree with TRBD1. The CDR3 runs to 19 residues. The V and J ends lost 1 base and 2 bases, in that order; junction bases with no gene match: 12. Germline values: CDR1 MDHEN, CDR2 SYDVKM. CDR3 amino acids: CASSLLGQGGRQGNQPQHF. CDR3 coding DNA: TGTGCCAGCAGTTTATTGGGACAGGGCGGCCGTCAGGGCAATCAGCCCCAGCATTTT.

In DNA form, the CDR3 reads TGCGCCAGCAGTGCTGGGGAATTAAATGAAAAACTGTTTTTT. Protein sequence: CASSAGELNEKLFF. The rearrangement uses TRBV10-1 and TRBJ1-4; D ambiguous. There are 14 residues in the CDR3. The germline V gene encodes CDR1 WNHNN and CDR2 SYGVQD (reference sequence). V shed 4 bases and J shed 5 bases, with 11 bases lying between them.

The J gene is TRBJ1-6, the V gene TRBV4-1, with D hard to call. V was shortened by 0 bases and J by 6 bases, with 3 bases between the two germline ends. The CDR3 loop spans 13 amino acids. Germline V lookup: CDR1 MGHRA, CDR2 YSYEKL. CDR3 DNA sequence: TGCGCCAGCAGCCAAGAGGGTAATTCACCCCTCCACTTT. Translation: CASSQEGNSPLHF.

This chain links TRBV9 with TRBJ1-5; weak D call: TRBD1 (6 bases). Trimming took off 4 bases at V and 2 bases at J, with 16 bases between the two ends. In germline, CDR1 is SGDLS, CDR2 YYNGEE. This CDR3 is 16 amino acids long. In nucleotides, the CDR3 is TGTGCCAGCAGCCCCACAGGGAACAATGGCAATCAGCCCCAGCATTTT. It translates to CASSPTGNNGNQPQHF.

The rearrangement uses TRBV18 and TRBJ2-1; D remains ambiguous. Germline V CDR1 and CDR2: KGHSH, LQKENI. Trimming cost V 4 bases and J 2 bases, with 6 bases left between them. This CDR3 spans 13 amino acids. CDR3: CASSRETYNEQFF. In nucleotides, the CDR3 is TGTGCCAGCTCACGGGAAACCTACAATGAGCAGTTCTTC.